One and the same sample provided the 8 T cell receptor beta chains below, sequenced in a study of CD8 T cells in Susac syndrome. Reverse transcription of roughly 0.5 to 1 ug RNA was performed with random hexamers. TCRdb reprocessed the immunoSEQ multiplex PCR reads via MiXCR and lists one record per CDR3 protein. The repertoire consists of around 270,000 distinct CDR3 sequences, with 70% to 90% occurring once and the leading ten covering around 0.2%. The specimen was CD8+ T cells from PBMCs. Source of these receptors: a human donor with multiple sclerosis.

The rearrangement links TRBV29-1 to TRBJ2-2; 7 bases align to TRBD2. Unmatched junction bases numbered 4, after V lost 6 bases and J lost 3 bases. Germline loops: CDR1 SQVTM, CDR2 ANQGSEA. This CDR3 region has 13 residues. The CDR3 region has the DNA TGCAGCGTCTGGACTAGTGACACCGGGGAGCTGTTTTTT. As protein: CSVWTSDTGELFF.

The chain joins TRBV20-1 to TRBJ1-5, with 8 bases aligning to TRBD1. Germline CDR1 and CDR2: DFQATT and SNEGSKA (reference sequence). CDR3 length: 14 amino acids. V gave up 6 bases and J gave up 6 bases; unmatched junction bases: 10. CDR3 sequence: CSAATGADSQPQHF. In DNA, the CDR3 is TGCAGTGCGGCGACAGGGGCCGACAGTCAGCCCCAGCATTTT.

The chain couples TRBV21-1 to TRBJ2-4; TRBD2, the D gene given by the table, was not confirmed from the DNA. TRBV21-1 is listed as a pseudogene. This CDR3 has 22 residues. The CDR3 loop reads CASSKVTWRPGRAPLAKNIQYF. For the CDR3, the DNA is TGTGCCAGCAGCAAAGTGACGTGGAGGCCTGGGCGGGCCCCCCTAGCCAAAAACATTCAGTACTTC.

The genes are TRBV5-6 and TRBJ2-7; D ambiguous. This CDR3 spans 17 amino acids. V was trimmed by 0 bases and J by 2 bases, leaving 18 bases between them. CDR1 and CDR2 (germline): SGHDT, YYEEEE. This chain's CDR3 is CASSLVHPTEAAYEQYF. For the CDR3, the DNA is TGTGCCAGCAGCTTGGTTCACCCCACCGAAGCCGCCTACGAGCAGTACTTC.

This sequence joins TRBV7-9 and TRBJ2-3; D gene ambiguous. Trimming left V 5 bases short and J 6 bases short, with 9 bases between. This CDR3 spans 12 amino acids. Germline assignment: CDR1 SEHNR and CDR2 FQNEAQ (reference sequence). The CDR3, as DNA: TGTGCCAGCAGCCAGCGCCATGATACGCAGTATTTT. This translates into CASSQRHDTQYF.

V and J are TRBV12-3 or TRBV12-4 and TRBJ1-2; D perhaps matches TRBD1 (6 bases). CDR3 size: 13 residues. V gave up 1 base and J gave up 6 bases, with 9 bases separating them. The CDR3 DNA is TGTGCCAGCAGTTTAGGACAGGTGCATGGCTACACCTTC. It is translated as CASSLGQVHGYTF.

The chain links TRBV14 to TRBJ1-1; 9 nucleotides align to TRBD1. V dropped 4 bases and J dropped 5; count of bases not matched to a gene: 8. This CDR3 comprises 15 residues. The germline gives CDR1 SGHDN, CDR2 FVKESK. CDR3: CASSRTGGGRTEAFF. In DNA form, the CDR3 reads TGTGCCAGCAGCCGAACAGGGGGCGGACGGACTGAAGCTTTCTTT.

This sequence joins TRBV29-1 and TRBJ2-2; 8 positions agree with TRBD1. The CDR3 totals 13 residues. V gave up 6 bases and J gave up 2 bases; unmatched junction bases: 2. Germline loops: CDR1 SQVTM, CDR2 ANQGSEA. The CDR3 DNA reads as TGCAGCGTGACAGGGGCCAACACCGGGGAGCTGTTTTTT. This sequence encodes CSVTGANTGELFF.